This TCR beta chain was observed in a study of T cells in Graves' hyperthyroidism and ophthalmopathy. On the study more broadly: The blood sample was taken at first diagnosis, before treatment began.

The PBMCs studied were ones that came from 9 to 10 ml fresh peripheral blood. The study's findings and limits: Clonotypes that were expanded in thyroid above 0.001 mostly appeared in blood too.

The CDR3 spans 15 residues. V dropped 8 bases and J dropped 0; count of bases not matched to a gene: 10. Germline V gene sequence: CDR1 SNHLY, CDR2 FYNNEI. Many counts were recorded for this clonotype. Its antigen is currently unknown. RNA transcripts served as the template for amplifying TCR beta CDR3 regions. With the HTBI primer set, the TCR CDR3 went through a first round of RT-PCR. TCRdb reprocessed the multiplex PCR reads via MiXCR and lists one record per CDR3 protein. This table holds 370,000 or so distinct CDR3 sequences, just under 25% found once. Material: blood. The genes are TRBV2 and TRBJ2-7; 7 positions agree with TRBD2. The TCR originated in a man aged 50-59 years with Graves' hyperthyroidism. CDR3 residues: CASSRSGASSYEQYF. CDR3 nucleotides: TGTGCCAGCTCCCGCAGCGGGGCCAGCTCCTACGAGCAGTACTTC.